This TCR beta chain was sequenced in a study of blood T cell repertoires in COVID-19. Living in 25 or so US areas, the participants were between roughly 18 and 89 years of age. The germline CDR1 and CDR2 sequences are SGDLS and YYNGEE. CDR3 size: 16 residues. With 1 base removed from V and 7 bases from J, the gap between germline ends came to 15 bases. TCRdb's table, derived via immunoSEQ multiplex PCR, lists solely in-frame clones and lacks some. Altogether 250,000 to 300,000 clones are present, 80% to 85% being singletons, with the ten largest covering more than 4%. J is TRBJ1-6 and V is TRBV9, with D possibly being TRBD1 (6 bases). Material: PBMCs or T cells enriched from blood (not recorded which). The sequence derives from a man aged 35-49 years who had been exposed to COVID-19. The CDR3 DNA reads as TGTGCCAGCAGCGTAAACAGGGCCCCACACAATTCACCCCTCCACTTT. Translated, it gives CASSVNRAPHNSPLHF.